This T cell receptor (beta chain) was profiled in a study of T cells in localized non-small cell lung cancer. Regarding the study as a whole: The greatest T cell clonality was found in uninvolved adjacent lung (higher than in tumor). Heterogeneity cannot be ruled out, as sequencing used one tumor region only.

A note on this clone: The target antigen is unknown.

The V gene end was trimmed by 0 bases and the J gene end by 5 bases; junction bases not matched to a gene: 7. There are 16 residues in the CDR3. Germline lookup yields CDR1 SGHTA and CDR2 FQGNSA. The method was immunoSEQ multiplex PCR; TCRdb's version includes in-frame clones alone and lacks a portion of them. Among over 30,000 clones listed, around 87% were seen once. The chain employs TRBV7-2 and TRBJ1-3; 7 bases are shared with TRBD1. The TCR originated in a man aged 40-75 years with stage III lung adenocarcinoma. This sample comprised peripheral blood mononuclear cells, obtained before any cancer treatment. The CDR3 loop reads CASSLAATGIRNTIYF. CDR3 sequence (DNA): TGTGCCAGCAGCTTAGCAGCGACAGGGATTCGAAACACCATATATTTT.